The present entry profiles one T cell receptor (beta chain) with its context. Its antigen is currently unknown. Sequencing used immunoSEQ multiplex PCR; TCRdb keeps in-frame clones, though not all of them. Of around 14,000 clones listed, approximately 80% are singletons. This specimen belongs to a study of OX40 agonist ivuxolimab in advanced cancers. Patients had blood sampled at baseline and again on cycle 4 day 1 and cycle 7 day 1. Study conclusions and caveats: Clones of CD4+ and CD8+ blood T cells grew by week 6 at doses of 0.1 to 3.0 mg/kg. Among T cells, CD8+ cells averaged more expanded clones than CD4+ cells.

CDR1 is DFQATT, CDR2 SNEGSKA, per germline (reference sequence). V dropped 7 bases and J dropped 3 bases, with 8 bases sitting between them. There are 11 residues in the CDR3. The genes are TRBV20-1 and TRBJ2-3, with D possibly called TRBD1 or TRBD2 (5 bases each). The clonotype originates from an adult with an advanced solid tumor such as melanoma, head and neck, liver or kidney cancer. Sequencing used CD4+ or CD8+ T cells sorted from blood, obtained in a trial of the OX40 agonist ivuxolimab. The CDR3 nucleotides read TGCAGTGAGGGGAGTACAGATACGCAGTATTTT. Translated: CSEGSTDTQYF.